This T cell receptor (beta chain) originates from a study of T-cell reconstitution after alpha-beta-depleted transplantation in children (dated by TCRdb to the mid-2010s). As for the study more broadly: The study quantitatively tracked T-cell immune reconstitution after TCRalphabeta/CD19-depleted allogeneic hematopoietic cell transplantation in children using TCR repertoire profiling.

This clonotype was picked up many times. What this receptor recognizes is not known. Per-base qualities were not stored, and no clone one base away is much larger. What the study reported, not specific to this receptor: The frequencies of hyperexpanded clones fell over the following months, and after one year, T-cell counts and TCRbeta diversity were mostly attributed to newly produced T cells. The high TCRbeta diversity at day 60 in some patients was ascribed to recipient T cells and intrathymic progenitors that had survived conditioning. The apparently early recovery of alphabetaT-cell counts about two months after transplant reportedly depended on only several hundred rapidly expanded clones that came from non-depleted graft cells.

The method was PCR. The sample was run on an Illumina HiSeq 2500. TCR libraries were prepared with molecular barcoding, using unique molecular identifiers to normalize TCRbeta repertoire quantification. TCRdb cleaned the public reads at Q25 with fastp, built clones with MiXCR and kept in-frame beta chains. Rows with one shared CDR3 protein collapse into an entry with the most common genes and DNA. Across this sample there are 65,000 to 75,000 distinct CDR3 sequences, with around 4.7% seen only once. Approximately 19% of the sample belongs to the ten largest clones. Explained via the paper, the treatment or condition label denotes: allogeneic hematopoietic cell transplantation with graft depleted of TCRalphabeta T cells and CD19 B cells. TCRalphabeta/CD19-depleted allogeneic hematopoietic cell grafts were given to the transplant recipients, all of whom were children. The CDR3 starts with the cysteine, ends with the phenylalanine, and has 17 residues. Just CDR3 DNA is preserved here, 51 bases in frame from base 1. The germline V gene provides CDR1 SGHTA and CDR2 FQGNSA. Trimming leaves V shorter by 5 bases and J shorter by 4 bases, with the junction holding 12 bases beyond the gene matches.

The sequences come from PBMCs, mostly from graft donor cells, collected 180 days after TCRalphabeta/CD19-depleted stem cell transplant. This clonotype was sampled from a boy in the first two years of life who had a stem cell transplant for acute myeloid leukemia, so the T cells may come from the graft donor. This chain is built from TRBV7-2 and TRBJ1-3, with 9 bases aligning to TRBD1. The nucleotide sequence reads TGTGCCAGCAGCCCTTACCGGGACAGGGTGTCAGGAAACACCATATATTTT. The translation is CASSPYRDRVSGNTIYF.